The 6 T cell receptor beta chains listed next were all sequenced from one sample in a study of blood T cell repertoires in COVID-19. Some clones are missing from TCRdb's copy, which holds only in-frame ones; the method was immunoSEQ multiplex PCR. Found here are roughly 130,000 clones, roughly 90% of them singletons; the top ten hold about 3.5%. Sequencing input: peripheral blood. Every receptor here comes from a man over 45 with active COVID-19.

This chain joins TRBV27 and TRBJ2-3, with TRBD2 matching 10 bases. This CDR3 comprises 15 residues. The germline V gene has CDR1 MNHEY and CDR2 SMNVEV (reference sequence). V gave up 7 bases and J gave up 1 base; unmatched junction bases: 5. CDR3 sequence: CASTNLAGGTDTQYF. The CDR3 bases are TGTGCCAGCACCAATCTAGCGGGGGGCACAGATACGCAGTATTTT.

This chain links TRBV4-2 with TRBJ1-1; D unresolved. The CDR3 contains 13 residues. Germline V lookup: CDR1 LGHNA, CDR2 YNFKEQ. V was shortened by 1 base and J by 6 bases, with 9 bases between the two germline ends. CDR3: CASSQVLGAEAFF. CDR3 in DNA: TGTGCCAGCAGCCAAGTTCTGGGAGCTGAAGCTTTCTTT.

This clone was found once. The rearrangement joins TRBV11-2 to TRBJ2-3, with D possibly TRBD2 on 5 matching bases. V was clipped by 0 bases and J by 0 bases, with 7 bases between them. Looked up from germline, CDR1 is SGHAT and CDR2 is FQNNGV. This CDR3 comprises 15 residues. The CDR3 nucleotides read TGTGCCAGCAGCTTAGACGGGAAGAGCACAGATACGCAGTATTTT. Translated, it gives CASSLDGKSTDTQYF.

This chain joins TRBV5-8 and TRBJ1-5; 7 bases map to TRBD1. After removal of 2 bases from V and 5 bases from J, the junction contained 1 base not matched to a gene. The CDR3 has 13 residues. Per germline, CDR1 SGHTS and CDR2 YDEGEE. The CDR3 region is CASSFDRDQPQHF. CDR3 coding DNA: TGTGCCAGCAGCTTTGACAGGGATCAGCCCCAGCATTTT.

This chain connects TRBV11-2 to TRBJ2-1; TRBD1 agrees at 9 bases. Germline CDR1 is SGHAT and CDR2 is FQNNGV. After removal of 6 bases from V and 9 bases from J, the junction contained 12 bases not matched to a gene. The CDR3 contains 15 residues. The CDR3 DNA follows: TGTGCCAGCAGTCCACGGACAGGGGTGTTTAGTGAGCAGTTCTTC. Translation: CASSPRTGVFSEQFF.

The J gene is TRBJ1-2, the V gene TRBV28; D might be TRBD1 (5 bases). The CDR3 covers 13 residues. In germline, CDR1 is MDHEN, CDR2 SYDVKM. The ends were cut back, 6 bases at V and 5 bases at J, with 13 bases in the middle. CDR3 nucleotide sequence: TGTGCCAGCAGCACCGGAGGGGCATATGGCTACACCTTC. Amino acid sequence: CASSTGGAYGYTF.